One sample yielded the 24 T cell receptor beta chains listed below, sequenced in a study of long-term antiretroviral therapy in people with HIV. With survey level as its setting, the immunoSEQ assay was v3.0. Produced via immunoSEQ multiplex PCR; TCRdb's table is partial and in-frame only. The sample consists of tens of thousands of clones, 65% to 75% of them appearing once. This material consisted of unsorted PBMCs, taken 3 years after starting antiretroviral therapy. Receptors originate from a man aged 45-65 years with HIV.

This chain connects TRBV19 to TRBJ1-6; perhaps TRBD1 as D (5 bases). The CDR3 totals 14 residues. Trimming shortened V by 3 bases and J by 9 bases, and 12 bases separated the two germline ends. In germline, CDR1 is LNHDA, CDR2 SQIVND (reference sequence). The CDR3 protein is CASSITGGGSPLHF. Written as DNA, the CDR3 is TGTGCCAGTAGTATCACCGGTGGGGGTTCACCCCTCCACTTT.

This chain connects TRBV5-1 to TRBJ1-1; 7 bases match TRBD1. Germline CDR1 is SGHRS and CDR2 is YFSETQ. V lost 4 bases, J lost 0 bases, and 3 bases stayed unmatched. The CDR3 extends over 14 amino acids. The CDR3 loop reads CASSVGQMNTEAFF. In nucleotides, the CDR3 is TGCGCCAGCAGCGTGGGACAGATGAACACTGAAGCTTTCTTT. The full variable domain, its missing parts supplied by reference TRBV5-1 and TRBJ1-1, is KAGVTQTPRYLIKTRGQQVTLSCSPISGHRSVSWYQQTPGQGLQFLFEYFSETQRNKGNFPGRFSGRQFSNSRSEMNVSTLELGDSALYLCASSVGQMNTEAFFGQGTRLTVV.

In nucleotides, the CDR3 is TGCGCCAGCAGCCAAGCCCGAACAGGGGATCCCTATGGCTACACCTTC. It yields the protein CASSQARTGDPYGYTF. The rearrangement joins TRBV4-3 to TRBJ1-2, with 7 bases lining up with TRBD1. CDR1 is LGHNA, CDR2 YSLEER, per germline. This CDR3 spans 16 amino acids. V shed 1 base, J shed 4 bases, and the junction held 9 bases outside the gene matches.

This clone has just one count. J is TRBJ2-7 and V is TRBV5-5; D is possibly TRBD1 (6 bases). Germline V lookup: CDR1 SGHKS, CDR2 YYEKEE (reference sequence). CDR3 length: 14 residues. Trimming left V 6 bases short and J 2 bases short, with 15 bases between. The CDR3 region is CASTPTGHAYEQYF. CDR3 nucleotide sequence: TGTGCCAGCACCCCCACGGGACATGCCTACGAGCAGTACTTC.

As DNA, the CDR3 is TGTGCCAGCAGCAAGGAAAGTCTATACGAGCAGTACTTC. Amino acid sequence: CASSKESLYEQYF. The J gene is TRBJ2-7, the V gene TRBV7-9; D call uncertain. The CDR3 is 13 residues long. Trimming removed 5 bases at V and 4 bases at J, with 12 bases between. Looked up from germline, CDR1 is SEHNR and CDR2 is FQNEAQ (reference sequence).

V and J are TRBV28 and TRBJ1-1, with D perhaps matching TRBD1 (5 bases). The V gene's germline CDR1 is MDHEN and CDR2 SYDVKM. V gave up 1 base and J gave up 0 bases, with 9 bases separating them. This CDR3 has 15 amino acids. This chain's CDR3 is CASSLLHRLNTEAFF. Here the CDR3 DNA reads TGTGCCAGCAGTTTATTACACAGGTTGAACACTGAAGCTTTCTTT.

The V and J genes are TRBV28 and TRBJ1-2; D gene uncertain. This CDR3 comprises 15 residues. V was clipped by 7 bases and J by 0 bases, with 15 bases between them. In germline, CDR1 is MDHEN, CDR2 SYDVKM. DNA for the CDR3: TGTGCCAGCAAAAGGGCCAGCTATTCTAACTATGGCTACACCTTC. Amino acid sequence: CASKRASYSNYGYTF.

This chain joins TRBV27 and TRBJ2-7, with D hard to call. Between the trimmed V and J ends, which lost 2 bases and 8 bases, there was a span of 16 bases. The CDR3 sequence is 14 residues long. Germline-derived CDR1 and CDR2 are MNHEY and SMNVEV (reference sequence). CDR3 bases: TGTGCCAGCAGTTTAAGTTACACCAACCTCCAGCAGTACTTC. It encodes CASSLSYTNLQQYF.

This rearrangement joins TRBV30 to TRBJ1-5; D not resolved. CDR1 GTSNPN and CDR2 SVGIG come from the germline V gene (reference sequence). This CDR3 comprises 13 residues. The V end lost 2 bases, the J end lost 1 base, and 6 bases lay between the germline ends. CDR3 in amino acids: CAWSLYSNQPQHF. Written as DNA, the CDR3 is TGTGCCTGGAGTTTATACAGCAATCAGCCCCAGCATTTT.

The J gene is TRBJ2-2, the V gene TRBV7-3; D is unresolved. V was cut by 2 bases and J by 7 bases, with 14 bases left in between. This CDR3 is built from 15 residues. In germline, CDR1 is SGHTA, CDR2 FQGTGA. In nucleotides, the CDR3 is TGTGCCAGCAGCTTAGAGCTCGGTCGCGGCGGGGAGCTGTTTTTT. Protein sequence: CASSLELGRGGELFF.

This chain links TRBV5-1 with TRBJ2-5, with a possible D match to TRBD1 (6 bases). The CDR3 loop spans 14 amino acids. V lost 1 base to trimming and J lost 4 bases, with 11 bases between them. Germline lookup yields CDR1 SGHRS and CDR2 YFSETQ. The CDR3 DNA reads as TGCGCCAGCAGCTTGACAGGGCGAGGAGAGACCCAGTACTTC. Translating gives CASSLTGRGETQYF.

The chain is built from TRBV7-9 and TRBJ1-4; D unclear. Deletions cut 2 bases from V and 0 bases from J, with 10 bases between. Germline CDR1 is SEHNR and CDR2 is FQNEAQ (reference sequence). CDR3 length equals 16 residues. CDR3 protein: CASSLRTAPTNEKLFF. The CDR3 DNA follows: TGTGCCAGCAGCTTACGAACCGCCCCAACTAATGAAAAACTGTTTTTT.

This clone was seen more than once but under ten times. The V and J genes are TRBV2 and TRBJ2-7, with no clear D. Trimming pared 1 base from V and 4 bases from J, leaving 11 bases between. CDR3 length: 14 amino acids. Germline-derived CDR1 and CDR2 are SNHLY and FYNNEI. The DNA of the CDR3 is TGTGCCAGCAGTGAAGGAGAAAGGGTTTACGAGCAGTACTTC. Encoded protein: CASSEGERVYEQYF.

The gene calls are TRBV21-1 and TRBJ1-1; the table gives TRBD1 as D, unverified against the DNA. TRBV21-1 is a listed pseudogene. This CDR3 comprises 13 residues. As DNA, the CDR3 is TGTGCCAGCAGTCCAGGGTGGGACACTGAAGCTTTCTTT. Its translation: CASSPGWDTEAFF.

The chain is built from TRBV27 and TRBJ2-3, with D hard to call. CDR1 and CDR2 (germline): MNHEY, SMNVEV (reference sequence). Trimming took off 2 bases at V and 2 bases at J, with 11 bases between the two ends. The length of the CDR3 is 15 residues. The CDR3 protein is CASSLRAGTTDTQYF. The DNA for the CDR3 is TGTGCCAGCAGTTTACGCGCAGGAACCACAGATACGCAGTATTTT.

This clone was seen a single time. The V gene is TRBV7-9, the J gene TRBJ1-1, with 7 bases lining up with TRBD1. J was trimmed by 7 bases and V by 5 bases; bases with no gene match: 10. CDR3 length equals 14 residues. From germline, CDR1 is SEHNR and CDR2 FQNEAQ (reference sequence). The CDR3, as DNA: TGTGCCAGCAGCCATTTGGACAGGCCTCGTGAAGCTTTCTTT. Its translation is CASSHLDRPREAFF.

The V call is TRBV5-6, the J call TRBJ2-1; perhaps TRBD1 as D (7 bases). This CDR3 has 12 residues. V was clipped by 3 bases and J by 15 bases, with 16 bases between them. CDR1 SGHDT and CDR2 YYEEEE come from the germline V gene. This chain's CDR3 is CASSYTDRDSFF. The CDR3 DNA sequence: TGTGCCAGCAGCTATACAGACAGGGACTCGTTCTTC.

The J gene is TRBJ1-2, the V gene TRBV28, with 11 nucleotides matching TRBD1. The ends lost 7 bases at V and 9 bases at J; junction bases unmatched: 7. The germline V gene has CDR1 MDHEN and CDR2 SYDVKM. This CDR3 has 13 residues. The CDR3 DNA reads TGTGCCAGCACCGGAGGACAGGGGGCACGCTACACCTTC. This codes for CASTGGQGARYTF.

J is TRBJ2-3 and V is TRBV6-1, with 7 bases lining up with TRBD1. The germline CDR1 and CDR2 sequences are MNHNS and SASEGT. This CDR3 spans 13 amino acids. V trimming: 1 base; J trimming: 6 bases; junction bases outside the gene matches: 1. CDR3 coding DNA: TGTGCCAGCAGTGAAGTGACAGGGGATACGCAGTATTTT. Translation gives CASSEVTGDTQYF.

This chain links TRBV6-5 with TRBJ2-7; 8 bases are a match to TRBD1. The V and J ends lost 6 bases and 2 bases, in that order; junction bases with no gene match: 9. This CDR3 comprises 15 residues. Germline V CDR1 and CDR2: MNHEY, SVGAGI. This chain's CDR3 is CASSHPGTGPYEQYF. The CDR3 DNA reads TGTGCCAGCAGCCACCCCGGGACAGGCCCCTACGAGCAGTACTTC.

The rearrangement uses TRBV6-5 and TRBJ1-2, with 7 bases lining up with TRBD1. The CDR3 has 14 residues. Unmatched junction bases numbered 12, after V lost 7 bases and J lost 7 bases. CDR1 and CDR2 from the germline V gene are MNHEY and SVGAGI. CDR3 amino acids: CASKPDRDKPGYTF. The CDR3 DNA reads TGTGCCAGCAAACCCGACAGGGACAAACCTGGCTACACCTTC.

V and J are TRBV6-5 and TRBJ1-1, with D possibly being TRBD1 (5 bases). In germline, CDR1 is MNHEY, CDR2 SVGAGI. V lost 2 bases, J lost 6 bases, and 19 bases lay in between. The CDR3 has 16 residues. The CDR3 region is CASSYGGRAGRAEAFF. The CDR3 coding sequence is TGTGCCAGCAGTTACGGAGGAAGGGCAGGGCGCGCTGAAGCTTTCTTT.

The chain combines TRBV7-2 with TRBJ1-6; the D gene is possibly TRBD1 (5 bases). Germline CDR1 is SGHTA and CDR2 is FQGNSA. With 4 bases removed from V and 7 bases from J, the gap between germline ends came to 14 bases. The CDR3 covers 15 residues. The DNA for the CDR3 is TGTGCCAGCAGCTCCCGGGACTCGGGAAATTCACCCCTCCACTTT. It codes for CASSSRDSGNSPLHF.

A few counts support this clone. The chain couples TRBV27 to TRBJ2-7; D possibly matches TRBD1 or TRBD2 (5 bases each). Per the germline V gene, CDR1 is MNHEY and CDR2 is SMNVEV (reference sequence). With 4 bases removed from V and 0 bases from J, the gap between germline ends came to 13 bases. The CDR3 is made up of 15 amino acids. The CDR3 bases are TGTGCCAGCAGTTCCATTTTCGGGACCTCCTACGAGCAGTACTTC. Translation gives CASSSIFGTSYEQYF.